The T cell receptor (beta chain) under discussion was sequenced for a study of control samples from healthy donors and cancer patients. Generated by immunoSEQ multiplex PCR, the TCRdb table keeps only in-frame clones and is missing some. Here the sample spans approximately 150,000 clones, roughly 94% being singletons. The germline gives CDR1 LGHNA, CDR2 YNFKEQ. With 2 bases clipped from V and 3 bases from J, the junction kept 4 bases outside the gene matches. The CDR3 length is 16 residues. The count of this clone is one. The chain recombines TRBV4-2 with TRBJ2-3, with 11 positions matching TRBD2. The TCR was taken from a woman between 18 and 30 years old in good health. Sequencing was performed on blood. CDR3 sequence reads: CASSQMTSGMTDTQYF. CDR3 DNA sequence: TGTGCCAGCAGCCAAATGACTAGCGGGATGACAGATACGCAGTATTTT.